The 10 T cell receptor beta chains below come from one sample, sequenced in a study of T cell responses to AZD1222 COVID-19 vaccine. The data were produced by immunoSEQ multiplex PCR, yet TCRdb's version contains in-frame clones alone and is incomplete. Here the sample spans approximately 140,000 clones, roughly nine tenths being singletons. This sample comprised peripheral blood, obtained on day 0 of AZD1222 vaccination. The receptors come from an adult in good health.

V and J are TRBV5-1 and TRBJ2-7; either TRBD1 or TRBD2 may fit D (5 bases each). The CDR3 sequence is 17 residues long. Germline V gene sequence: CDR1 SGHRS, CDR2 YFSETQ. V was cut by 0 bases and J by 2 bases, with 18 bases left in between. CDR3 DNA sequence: TGCGCCAGCAGCTTGGTACTCGGGGCCCTGCGTCCCTACGAGCAGTACTTC. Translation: CASSLVLGALRPYEQYF.

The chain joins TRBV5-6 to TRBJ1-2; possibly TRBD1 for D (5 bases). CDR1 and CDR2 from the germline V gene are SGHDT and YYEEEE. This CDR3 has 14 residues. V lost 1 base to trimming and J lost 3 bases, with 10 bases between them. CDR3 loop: CASSLKGQDYGYTF. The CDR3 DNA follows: TGTGCCAGCAGCTTGAAGGGGCAGGACTATGGCTACACCTTC.

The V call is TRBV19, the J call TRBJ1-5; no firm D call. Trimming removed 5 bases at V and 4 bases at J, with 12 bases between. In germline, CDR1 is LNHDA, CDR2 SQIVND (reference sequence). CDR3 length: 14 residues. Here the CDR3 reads CASSLDRLNQPQHF. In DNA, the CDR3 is TGTGCCAGTAGTTTGGACCGGTTGAATCAGCCCCAGCATTTT.

The CDR3 loop is CASSYPGYEQYF. For the CDR3, the DNA is TGTGCCAGCAGTTATCCAGGGTACGAGCAGTACTTC. The V and J genes are TRBV6-2 or TRBV6-3 and TRBJ2-7; D is perhaps TRBD1 (5 bases). V lost 3 bases to trimming and J lost 4 bases, with 7 bases between them. This CDR3 has 12 amino acids. Germline CDR1 MNHEY, CDR2 SVGEGT.

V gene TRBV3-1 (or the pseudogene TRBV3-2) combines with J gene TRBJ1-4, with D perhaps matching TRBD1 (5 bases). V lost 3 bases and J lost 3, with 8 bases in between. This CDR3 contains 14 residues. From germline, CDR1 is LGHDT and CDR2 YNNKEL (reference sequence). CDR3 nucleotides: TGTGCCAGCAGCCACAGGGTTTCTAATGAAAAACTGTTTTTT. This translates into CASSHRVSNEKLFF.

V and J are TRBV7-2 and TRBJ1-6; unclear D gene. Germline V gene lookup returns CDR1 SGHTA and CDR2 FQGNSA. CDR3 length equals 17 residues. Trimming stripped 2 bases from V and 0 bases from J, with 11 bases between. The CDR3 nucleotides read TGTGCCAGCAGCTTATGGGGAGATAGCTCCTATAATTCACCCCTCCACTTT. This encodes CASSLWGDSSYNSPLHF.

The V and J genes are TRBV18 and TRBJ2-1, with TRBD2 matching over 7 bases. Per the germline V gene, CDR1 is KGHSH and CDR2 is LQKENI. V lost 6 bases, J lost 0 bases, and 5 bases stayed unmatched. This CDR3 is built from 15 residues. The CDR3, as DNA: TGTGCCAGCTCGCGGAGCGGGATCTCCTACAATGAGCAGTTCTTC. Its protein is CASSRSGISYNEQFF. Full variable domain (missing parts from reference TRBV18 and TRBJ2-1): NAGVMQNPRHLVRRRGQEARLRCSPMKGHSHVYWYRQLPEEGLKFMVYLQKENIIDESGMPKERFSAEFPKEGPSILRIQQVVRGDSAAYFCASSRSGISYNEQFFGPGTRLTVL.

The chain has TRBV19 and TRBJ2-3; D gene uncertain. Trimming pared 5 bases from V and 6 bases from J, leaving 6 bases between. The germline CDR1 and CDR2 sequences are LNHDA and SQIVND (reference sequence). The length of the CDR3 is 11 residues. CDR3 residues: CASSWSDTQYF. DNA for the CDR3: TGTGCCAGTAGTTGGTCGGATACGCAGTATTTT.

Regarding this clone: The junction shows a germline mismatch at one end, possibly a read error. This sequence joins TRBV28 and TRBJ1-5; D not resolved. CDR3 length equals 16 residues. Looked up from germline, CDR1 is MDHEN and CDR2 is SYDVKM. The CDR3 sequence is CASSLRSHSANRPQHF. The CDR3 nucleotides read TGTGCCAGCAGTTTACGTTCGCACAGTGCCAATCGGCCCCAGCATTTT.

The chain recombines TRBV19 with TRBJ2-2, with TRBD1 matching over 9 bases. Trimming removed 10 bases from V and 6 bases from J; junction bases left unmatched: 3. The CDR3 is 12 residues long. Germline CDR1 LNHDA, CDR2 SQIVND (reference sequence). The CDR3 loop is CATWDRAGELFF. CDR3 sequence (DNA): TGTGCCACCTGGGACAGGGCCGGGGAGCTGTTTTTT.